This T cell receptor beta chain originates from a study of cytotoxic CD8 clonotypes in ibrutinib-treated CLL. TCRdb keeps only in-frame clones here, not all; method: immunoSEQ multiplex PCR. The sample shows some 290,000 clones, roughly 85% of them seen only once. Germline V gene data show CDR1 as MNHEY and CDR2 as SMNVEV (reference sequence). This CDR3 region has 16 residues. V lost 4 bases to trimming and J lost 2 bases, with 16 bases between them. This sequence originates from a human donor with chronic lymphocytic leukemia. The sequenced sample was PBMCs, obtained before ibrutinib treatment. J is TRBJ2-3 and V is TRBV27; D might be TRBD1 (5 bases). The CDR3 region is CASSSPGKGYTDTQYF. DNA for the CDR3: TGTGCCAGCAGTTCCCCAGGGAAGGGGTACACAGATACGCAGTATTTT.